Detailed here is one T cell receptor (beta chain). Antigen specificity is unknown. Per germline, CDR1 SGHTA and CDR2 FQGNSA. V lost 6 bases and J lost 0; bases outside the gene matches: 8. CDR3 length equals 18 residues. This specimen comes from a study of T-cell memory formation after mild COVID-19. As for the study in general: TCR clusters largely stayed donor specific.

General study results and limits: Day 15 to 85 contractors were CD4/CD8 balanced; later expanders leaned CD4+. Pre-infection memory held some responding clones, suggesting pre-existing cross-reactive T cells responded.

The TCR alpha and TCR beta cDNA libraries, bearing sample barcodes and UMIs, were generated by 5'RACE using constant-segment primers. TCRdb re-analysed the 5' RACE reads in MiXCR, keeping a single row per CDR3 protein. The sample records around 190,000 distinct CDR3 sequences, 18% being singletons. This sequence joins TRBV7-2 and TRBJ2-1, with 13 bases matching TRBD2. Sequenced: PBMCs or a T cell subset sorted from them (not recorded which). The receptor was isolated from a man aged 18 to 35 who had mild COVID-19 (a few samples of this study predate the infection). Cell type and time point are not known. The chain's CDR3 is CASRLAGGFPLSYNEQFF. CDR3 DNA: TGTGCCAGCAGACTAGCGGGGGGGTTTCCCCTCTCCTACAATGAGCAGTTCTTC.